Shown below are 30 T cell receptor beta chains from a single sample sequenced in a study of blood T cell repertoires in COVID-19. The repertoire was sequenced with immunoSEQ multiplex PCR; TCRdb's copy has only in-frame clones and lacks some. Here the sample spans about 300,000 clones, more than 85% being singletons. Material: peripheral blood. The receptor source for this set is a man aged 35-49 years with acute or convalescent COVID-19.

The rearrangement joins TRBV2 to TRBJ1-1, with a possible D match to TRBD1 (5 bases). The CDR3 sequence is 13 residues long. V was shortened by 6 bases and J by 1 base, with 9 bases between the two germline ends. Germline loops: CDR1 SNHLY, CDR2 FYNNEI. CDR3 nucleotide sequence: TGTGCCAGCAGAGGGGCAGGGAACACTGAAGCTTTCTTT. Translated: CASRGAGNTEAFF.

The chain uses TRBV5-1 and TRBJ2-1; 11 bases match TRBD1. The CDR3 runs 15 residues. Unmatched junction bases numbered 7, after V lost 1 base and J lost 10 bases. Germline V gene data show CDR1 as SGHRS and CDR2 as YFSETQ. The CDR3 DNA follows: TGCGCCAGCAGCTTGTTGGGACAGGGGGTAGGGGAGCAGTTCTTC. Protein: CASSLLGQGVGEQFF.

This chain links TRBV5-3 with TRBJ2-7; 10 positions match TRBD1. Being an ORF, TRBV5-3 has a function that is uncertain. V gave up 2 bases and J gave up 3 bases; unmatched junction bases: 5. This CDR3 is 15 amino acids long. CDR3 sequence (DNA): TGTGCCAGAAGCTTAGCACGGGACAGGGGCTACGAGCAGTACTTC. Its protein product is CARSLARDRGYEQYF.

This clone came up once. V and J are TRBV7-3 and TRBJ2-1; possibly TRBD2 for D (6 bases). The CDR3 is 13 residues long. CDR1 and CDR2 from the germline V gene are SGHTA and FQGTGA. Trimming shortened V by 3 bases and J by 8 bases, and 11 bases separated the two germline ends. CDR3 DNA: TGTGCCAGCAGCTTCACGGGGGAGGATGAGCAGTTCTTC. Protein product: CASSFTGEDEQFF.

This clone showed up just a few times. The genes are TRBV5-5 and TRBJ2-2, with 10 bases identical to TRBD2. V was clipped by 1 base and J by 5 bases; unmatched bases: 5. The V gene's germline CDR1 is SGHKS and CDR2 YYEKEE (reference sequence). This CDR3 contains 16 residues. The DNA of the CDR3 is TGTGCCAGCAGCTTGCTAGCGGGGGAGGGGACCGGGGAGCTGTTTTTT. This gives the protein CASSLLAGEGTGELFF.

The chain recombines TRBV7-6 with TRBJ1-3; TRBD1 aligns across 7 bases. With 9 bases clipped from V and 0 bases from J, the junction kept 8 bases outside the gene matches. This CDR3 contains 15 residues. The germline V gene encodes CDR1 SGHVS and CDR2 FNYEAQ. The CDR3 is CASLNGTVSGNTIYF. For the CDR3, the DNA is TGTGCCAGTCTGAACGGGACAGTCTCTGGAAACACCATATATTTT.

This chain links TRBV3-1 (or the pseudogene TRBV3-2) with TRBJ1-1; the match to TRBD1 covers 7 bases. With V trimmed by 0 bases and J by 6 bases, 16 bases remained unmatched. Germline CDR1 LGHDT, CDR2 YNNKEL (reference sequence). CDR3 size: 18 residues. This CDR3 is CASSQEISQGRGFSEAFF. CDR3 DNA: TGTGCCAGCAGCCAAGAAATTAGTCAGGGCAGGGGGTTTTCTGAAGCTTTCTTT.

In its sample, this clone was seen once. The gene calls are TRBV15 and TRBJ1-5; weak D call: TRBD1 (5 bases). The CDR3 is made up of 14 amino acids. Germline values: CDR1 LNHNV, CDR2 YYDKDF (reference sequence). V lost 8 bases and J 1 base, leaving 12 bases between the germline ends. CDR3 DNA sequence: TGTGCCACCGGCGACAGTTACAGCAATCAGCCCCAGCATTTT. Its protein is CATGDSYSNQPQHF.

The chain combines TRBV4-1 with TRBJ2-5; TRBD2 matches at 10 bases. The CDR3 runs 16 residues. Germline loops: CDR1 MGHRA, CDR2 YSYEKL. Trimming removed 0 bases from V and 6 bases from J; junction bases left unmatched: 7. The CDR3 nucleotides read TGCGCCAGCAGCCAAGAACGGCTAGCGGGGGATAAGACCCAGTACTTC. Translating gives CASSQERLAGDKTQYF.

The chain's CDR3 is CASTGEGAQYNEQFF. The CDR3 nucleotides are TGCGCCAGCACCGGCGAGGGGGCTCAGTACAATGAGCAGTTCTTC. V usage is TRBV5-1 and J usage is TRBJ2-1; 7 bases line up with TRBD1. V was clipped by 6 bases and J by 4 bases; unmatched bases: 10. In germline, CDR1 is SGHRS, CDR2 YFSETQ. The CDR3 consists of 15 residues.

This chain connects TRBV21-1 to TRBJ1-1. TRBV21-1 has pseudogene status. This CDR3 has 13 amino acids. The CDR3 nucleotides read TGTGCCAGCAGCAAAGAAGGAGGGGCTGAAGCTTTCTTT. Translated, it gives CASSKEGGAEAFF.

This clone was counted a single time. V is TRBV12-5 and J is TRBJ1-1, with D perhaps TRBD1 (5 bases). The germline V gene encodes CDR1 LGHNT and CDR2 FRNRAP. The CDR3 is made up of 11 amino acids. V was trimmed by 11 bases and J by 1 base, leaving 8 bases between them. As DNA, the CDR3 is TGTGCTTCGGGGGAGAACACTGAAGCTTTCTTT. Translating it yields CASGENTEAFF.

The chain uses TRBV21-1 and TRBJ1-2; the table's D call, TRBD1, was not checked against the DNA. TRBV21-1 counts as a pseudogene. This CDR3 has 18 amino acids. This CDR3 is CASSRGWPRTGAGYGYTF. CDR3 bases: TGTGCCAGCAGCAGGGGCTGGCCCCGGACAGGGGCTGGCTATGGCTACACCTTC.

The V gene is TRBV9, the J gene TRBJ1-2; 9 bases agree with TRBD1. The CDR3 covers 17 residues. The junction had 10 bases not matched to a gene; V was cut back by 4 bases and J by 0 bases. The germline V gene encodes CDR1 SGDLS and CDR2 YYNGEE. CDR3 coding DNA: TGTGCCAGCAGCCCCTCCACAGGGGGCTTGTCTAACTATGGCTACACCTTC. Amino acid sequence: CASSPSTGGLSNYGYTF.

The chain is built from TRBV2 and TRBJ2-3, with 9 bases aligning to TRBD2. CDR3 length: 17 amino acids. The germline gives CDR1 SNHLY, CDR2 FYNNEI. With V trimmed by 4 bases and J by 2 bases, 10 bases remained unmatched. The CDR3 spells CASSGQRGAGYTDTQYF. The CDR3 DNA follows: TGTGCCAGCAGTGGACAGCGGGGGGCCGGGTACACAGATACGCAGTATTTT.

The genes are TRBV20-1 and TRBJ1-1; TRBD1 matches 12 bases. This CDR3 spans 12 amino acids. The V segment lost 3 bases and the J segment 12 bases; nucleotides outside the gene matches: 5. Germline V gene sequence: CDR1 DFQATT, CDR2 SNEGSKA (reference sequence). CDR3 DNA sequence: TGCAGTGCTAGTGGTTGGGACAGGGGGCCTTTCTTT. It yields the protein CSASGWDRGPFF.

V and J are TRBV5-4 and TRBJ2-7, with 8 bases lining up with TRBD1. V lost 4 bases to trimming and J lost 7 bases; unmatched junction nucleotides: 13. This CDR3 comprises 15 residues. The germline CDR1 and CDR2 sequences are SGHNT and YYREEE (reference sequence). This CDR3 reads CASSPKGTGGQEQYF. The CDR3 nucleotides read TGTGCCAGCAGCCCGAAAGGAACAGGGGGTCAAGAGCAGTACTTC.

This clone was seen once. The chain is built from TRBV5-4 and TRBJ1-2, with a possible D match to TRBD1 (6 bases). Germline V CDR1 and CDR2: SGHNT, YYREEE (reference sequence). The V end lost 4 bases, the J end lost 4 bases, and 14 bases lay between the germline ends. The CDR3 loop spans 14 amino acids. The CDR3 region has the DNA TGTGCCAGCAGCCGAGTTTCAGGGGTCTATGGCTACACCTTC. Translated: CASSRVSGVYGYTF. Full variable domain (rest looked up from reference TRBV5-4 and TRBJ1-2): ETGVTQSPTHLIKTRGQQVTLRCSSQSGHNTVSWYQQALGQGPQFIFQYYREEENGRGNFPPRFSGLQFPNYSSELNVNALELDDSALYLCASSRVSGVYGYTFGSGTRLTVV.

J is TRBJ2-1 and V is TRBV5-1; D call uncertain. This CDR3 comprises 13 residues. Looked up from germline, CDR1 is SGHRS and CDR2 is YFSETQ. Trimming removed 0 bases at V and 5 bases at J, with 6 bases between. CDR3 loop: CASSLGTNNEQFF. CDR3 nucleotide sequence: TGCGCCAGCAGCTTGGGCACTAACAATGAGCAGTTCTTC.

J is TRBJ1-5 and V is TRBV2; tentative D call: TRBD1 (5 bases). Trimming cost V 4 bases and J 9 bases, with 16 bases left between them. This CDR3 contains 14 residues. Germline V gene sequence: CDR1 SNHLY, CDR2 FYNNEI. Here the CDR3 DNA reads TGTGCCAGCAGTGGAGGTCAGGGAATGCGGCCCCAGCATTTT. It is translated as CASSGGQGMRPQHF.

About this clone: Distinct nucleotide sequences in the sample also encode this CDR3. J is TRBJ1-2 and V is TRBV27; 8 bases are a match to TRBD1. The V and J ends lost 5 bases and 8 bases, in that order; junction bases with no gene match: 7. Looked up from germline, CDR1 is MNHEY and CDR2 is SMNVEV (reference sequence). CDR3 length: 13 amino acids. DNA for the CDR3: TGTGCCAGCAGTCCAGGACAGGGAGTCGGCTACACCTTC. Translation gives CASSPGQGVGYTF.

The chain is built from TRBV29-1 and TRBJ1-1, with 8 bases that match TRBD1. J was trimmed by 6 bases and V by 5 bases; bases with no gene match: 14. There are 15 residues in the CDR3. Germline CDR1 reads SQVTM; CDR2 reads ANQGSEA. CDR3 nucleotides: TGCAGCGTTCAGACTTTGACAGGGGAAGACGCTGAAGCTTTCTTT. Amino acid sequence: CSVQTLTGEDAEAFF. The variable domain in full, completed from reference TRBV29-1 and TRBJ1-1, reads SAVISQKPSRDICQRGTSLTIQCQVDSQVTMMFWYRQQPGQSLTLIATANQGSEATYESGFVIDKFPISRPNLTFSTLTVSNMSPEDSSIYLCSVQTLTGEDAEAFFGQGTRLTVV.

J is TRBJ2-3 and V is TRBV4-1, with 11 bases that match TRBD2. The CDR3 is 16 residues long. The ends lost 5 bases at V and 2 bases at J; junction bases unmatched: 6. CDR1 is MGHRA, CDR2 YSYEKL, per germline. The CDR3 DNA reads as TGCGCCAGCAGCTCTTCACTAGCGGGGGTCACAGATACGCAGTATTTT. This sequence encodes CASSSSLAGVTDTQYF.

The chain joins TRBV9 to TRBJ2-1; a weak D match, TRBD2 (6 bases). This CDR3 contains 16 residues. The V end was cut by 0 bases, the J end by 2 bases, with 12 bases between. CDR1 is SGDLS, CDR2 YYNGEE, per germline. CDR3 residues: CASSVAGGQTYNEQFF. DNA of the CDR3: TGTGCCAGCAGCGTAGCTGGAGGGCAGACCTACAATGAGCAGTTCTTC.

The CDR3: CASSHVGGLGPGELFF. The CDR3 coding sequence is TGTGCCAGTAGTCACGTGGGCGGACTGGGCCCCGGGGAGCTGTTTTTT. J is TRBJ2-2 and V is TRBV19; TRBD2 might be the D (5 bases). This CDR3 region has 16 residues. CDR1 is LNHDA and CDR2 is SQIVND in the germline V gene (reference sequence). Trimming pared 5 bases from V and 6 bases from J, leaving 19 bases between.

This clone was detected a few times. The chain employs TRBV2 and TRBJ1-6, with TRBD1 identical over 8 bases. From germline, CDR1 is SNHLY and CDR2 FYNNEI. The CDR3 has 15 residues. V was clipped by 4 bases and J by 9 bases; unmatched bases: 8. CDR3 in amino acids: CASSAGRGQGSPLHF. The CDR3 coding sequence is TGTGCCAGCAGTGCAGGCAGGGGGCAGGGTTCACCCCTCCACTTT.

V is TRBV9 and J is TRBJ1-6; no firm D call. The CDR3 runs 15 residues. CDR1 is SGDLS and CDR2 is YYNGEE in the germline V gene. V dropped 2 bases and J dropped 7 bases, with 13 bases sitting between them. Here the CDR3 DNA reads TGTGCCAGCAGCGTTGGCAGGCTAAGGAATTCACCCCTCCACTTT. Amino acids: CASSVGRLRNSPLHF.

Here the CDR3 DNA reads TGTGCCAGCAGGTGGATAAAGGCCACTACTACCTCCTACGAGCAGTACTTC. It is translated as CASRWIKATTTSYEQYF. The chain uses TRBV6-4 and TRBJ2-7; D is uncertain. The CDR3 totals 17 residues. V was pared by 6 bases and J by 0 bases, with 21 bases between. Germline V gives CDR1 MRHNA, CDR2 SNTAGT.

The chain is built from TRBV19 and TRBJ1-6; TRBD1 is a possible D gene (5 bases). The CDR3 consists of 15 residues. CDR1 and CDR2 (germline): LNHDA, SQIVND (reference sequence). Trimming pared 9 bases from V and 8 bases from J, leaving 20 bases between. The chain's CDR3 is CASSLDREGHSPLHF. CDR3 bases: TGTGCCAGCAGTTTGGACCGGGAGGGGCATTCACCCCTCCACTTT.

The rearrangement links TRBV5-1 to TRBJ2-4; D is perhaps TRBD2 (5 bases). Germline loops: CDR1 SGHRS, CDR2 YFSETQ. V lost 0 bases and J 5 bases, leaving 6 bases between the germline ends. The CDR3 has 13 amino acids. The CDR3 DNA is TGCGCCAGCAGCTTGGACGGGGAAAACATTCAGTACTTC. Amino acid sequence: CASSLDGENIQYF.